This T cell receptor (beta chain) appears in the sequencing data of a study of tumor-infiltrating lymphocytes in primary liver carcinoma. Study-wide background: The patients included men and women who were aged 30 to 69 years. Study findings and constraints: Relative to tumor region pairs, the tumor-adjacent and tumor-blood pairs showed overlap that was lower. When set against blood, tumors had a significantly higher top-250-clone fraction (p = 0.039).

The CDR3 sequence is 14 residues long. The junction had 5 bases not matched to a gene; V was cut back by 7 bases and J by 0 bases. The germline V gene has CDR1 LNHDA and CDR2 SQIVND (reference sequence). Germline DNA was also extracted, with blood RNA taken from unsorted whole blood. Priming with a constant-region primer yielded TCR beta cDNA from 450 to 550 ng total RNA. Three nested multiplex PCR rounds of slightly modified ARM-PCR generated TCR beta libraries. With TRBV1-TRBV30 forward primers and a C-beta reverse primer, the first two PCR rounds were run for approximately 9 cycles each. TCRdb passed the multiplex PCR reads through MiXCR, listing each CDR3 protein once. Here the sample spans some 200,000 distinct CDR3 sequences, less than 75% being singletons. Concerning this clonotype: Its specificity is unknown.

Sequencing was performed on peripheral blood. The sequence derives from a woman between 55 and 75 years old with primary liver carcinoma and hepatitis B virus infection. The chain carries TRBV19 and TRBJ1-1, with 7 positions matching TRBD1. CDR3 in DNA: TGTGCCAGTATCCCGGGACAGCTGAACACTGAAGCTTTCTTT. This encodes CASIPGQLNTEAFF.